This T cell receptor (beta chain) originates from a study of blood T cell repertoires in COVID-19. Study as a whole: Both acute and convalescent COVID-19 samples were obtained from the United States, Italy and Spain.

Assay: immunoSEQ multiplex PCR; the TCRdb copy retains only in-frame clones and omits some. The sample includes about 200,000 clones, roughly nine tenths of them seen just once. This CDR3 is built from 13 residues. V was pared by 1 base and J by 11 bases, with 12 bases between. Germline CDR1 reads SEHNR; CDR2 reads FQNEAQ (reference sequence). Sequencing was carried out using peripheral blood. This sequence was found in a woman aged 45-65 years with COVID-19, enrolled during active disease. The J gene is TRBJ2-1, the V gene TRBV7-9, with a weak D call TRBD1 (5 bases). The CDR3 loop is CASSLDRSMKQFF. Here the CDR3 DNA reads TGTGCCAGCAGCTTAGACAGGTCAATGAAGCAGTTCTTC.